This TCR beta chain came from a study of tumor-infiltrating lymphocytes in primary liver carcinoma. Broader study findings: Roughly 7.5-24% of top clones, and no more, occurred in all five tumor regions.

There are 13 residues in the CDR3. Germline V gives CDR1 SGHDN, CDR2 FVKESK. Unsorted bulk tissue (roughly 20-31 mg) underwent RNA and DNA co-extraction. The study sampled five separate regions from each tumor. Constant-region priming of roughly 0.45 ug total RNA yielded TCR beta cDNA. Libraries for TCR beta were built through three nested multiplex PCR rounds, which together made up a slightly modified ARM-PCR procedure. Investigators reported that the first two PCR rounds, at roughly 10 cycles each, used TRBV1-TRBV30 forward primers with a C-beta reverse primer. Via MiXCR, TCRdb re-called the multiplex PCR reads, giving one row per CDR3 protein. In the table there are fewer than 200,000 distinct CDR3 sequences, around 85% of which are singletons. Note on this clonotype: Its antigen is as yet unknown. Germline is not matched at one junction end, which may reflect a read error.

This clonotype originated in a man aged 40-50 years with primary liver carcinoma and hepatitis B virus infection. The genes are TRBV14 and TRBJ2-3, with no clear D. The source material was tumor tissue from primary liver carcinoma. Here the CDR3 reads CDSSRGYTDTLYF. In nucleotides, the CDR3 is TGTGACAGCAGCCGTGGATACACAGATACGCTGTATTTT.